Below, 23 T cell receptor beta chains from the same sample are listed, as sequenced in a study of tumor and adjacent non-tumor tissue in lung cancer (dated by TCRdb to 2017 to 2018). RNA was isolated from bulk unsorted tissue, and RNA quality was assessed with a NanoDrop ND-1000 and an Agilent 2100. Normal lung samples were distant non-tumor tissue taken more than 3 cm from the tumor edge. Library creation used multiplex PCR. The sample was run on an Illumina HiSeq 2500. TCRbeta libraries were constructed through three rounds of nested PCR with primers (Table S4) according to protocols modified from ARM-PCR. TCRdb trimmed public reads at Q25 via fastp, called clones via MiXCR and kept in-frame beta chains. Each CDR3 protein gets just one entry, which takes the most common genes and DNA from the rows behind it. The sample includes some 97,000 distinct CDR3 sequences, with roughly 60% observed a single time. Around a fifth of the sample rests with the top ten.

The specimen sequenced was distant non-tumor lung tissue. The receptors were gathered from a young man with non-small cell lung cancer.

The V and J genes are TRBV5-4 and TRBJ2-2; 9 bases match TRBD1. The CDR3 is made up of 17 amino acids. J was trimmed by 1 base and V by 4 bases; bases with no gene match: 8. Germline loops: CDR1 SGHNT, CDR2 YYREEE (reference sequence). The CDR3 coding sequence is TGTGCCAGCAGCCAAGGGCCGGGACAGGGGAACACCGGGGAGCTGTTTTTT. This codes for CASSQGPGQGNTGELFF.

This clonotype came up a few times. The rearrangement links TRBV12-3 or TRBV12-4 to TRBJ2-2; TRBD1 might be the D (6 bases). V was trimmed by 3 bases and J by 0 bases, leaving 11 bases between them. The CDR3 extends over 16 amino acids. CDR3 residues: CASSFMGHPNTGELFF. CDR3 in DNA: TGTGCCAGCAGTTTTATGGGACACCCGAACACCGGGGAGCTGTTTTTT.

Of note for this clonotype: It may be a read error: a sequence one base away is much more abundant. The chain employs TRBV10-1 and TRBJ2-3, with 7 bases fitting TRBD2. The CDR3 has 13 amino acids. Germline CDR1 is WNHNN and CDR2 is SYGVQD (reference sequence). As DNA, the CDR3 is TGCGCCAACAGTGAGTCCTCGGGGGGTACGCAGTATTTT. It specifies CANSESSGGTQYF.

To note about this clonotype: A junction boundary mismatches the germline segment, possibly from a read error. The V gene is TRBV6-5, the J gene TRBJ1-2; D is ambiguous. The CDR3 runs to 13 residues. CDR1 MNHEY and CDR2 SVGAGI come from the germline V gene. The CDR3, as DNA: TGTGCCAGCAGTTACCCGGCGGACTATGACTACACCTTC. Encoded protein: CASSYPADYDYTF.

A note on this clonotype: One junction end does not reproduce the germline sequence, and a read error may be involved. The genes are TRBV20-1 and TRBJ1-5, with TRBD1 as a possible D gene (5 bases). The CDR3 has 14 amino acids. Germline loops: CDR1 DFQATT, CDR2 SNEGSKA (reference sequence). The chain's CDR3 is CSARALQENQPQHF. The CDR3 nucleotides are TGCAGTGCTAGGGCGTTACAGGAAAATCAACCCCAGCATTTT.

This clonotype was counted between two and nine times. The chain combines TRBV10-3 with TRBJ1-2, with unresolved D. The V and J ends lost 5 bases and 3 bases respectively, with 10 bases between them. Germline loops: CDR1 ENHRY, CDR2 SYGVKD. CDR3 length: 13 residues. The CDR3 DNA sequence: TGTGCCATCAGTACGGACGGGGACTATGGCTACACCTTC. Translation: CAISTDGDYGYTF.

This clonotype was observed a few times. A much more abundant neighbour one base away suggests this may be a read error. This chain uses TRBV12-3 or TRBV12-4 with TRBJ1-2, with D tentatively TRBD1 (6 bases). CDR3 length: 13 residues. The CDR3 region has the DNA TGTGCCAACAGTCCCCAGACAGGCTATGGCTACACCTTC. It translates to CANSPQTGYGYTF.

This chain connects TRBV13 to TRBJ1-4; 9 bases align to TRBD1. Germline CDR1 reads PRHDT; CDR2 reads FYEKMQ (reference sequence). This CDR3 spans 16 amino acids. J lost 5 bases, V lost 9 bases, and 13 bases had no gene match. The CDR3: CASSIRFGTGNEKLFF. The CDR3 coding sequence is TGTGCCAGTAGCATAAGGTTTGGGACAGGGAATGAAAAACTGTTTTTT.

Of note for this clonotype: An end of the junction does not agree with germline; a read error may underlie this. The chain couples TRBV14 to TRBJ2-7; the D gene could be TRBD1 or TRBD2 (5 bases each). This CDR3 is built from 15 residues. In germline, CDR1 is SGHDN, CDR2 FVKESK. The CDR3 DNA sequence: TGTGTCAGCAGCCTTGACGGGGCCGGGGCTTACGAGCAGTACTTC. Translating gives CVSSLDGAGAYEQYF.

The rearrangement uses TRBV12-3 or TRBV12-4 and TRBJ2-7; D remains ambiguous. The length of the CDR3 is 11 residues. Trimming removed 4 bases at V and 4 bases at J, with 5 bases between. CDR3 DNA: TGTGCCAGCAGTTACGTGTACGAGCAGTACTTC. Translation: CASSYVYEQYF.

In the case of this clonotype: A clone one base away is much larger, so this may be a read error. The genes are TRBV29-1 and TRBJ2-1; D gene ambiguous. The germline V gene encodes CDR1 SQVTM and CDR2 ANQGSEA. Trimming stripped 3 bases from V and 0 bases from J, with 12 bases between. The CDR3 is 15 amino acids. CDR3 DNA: TGCAGCGTTGATCGGAACATAGGCTCCTACAATGAGCAGTTCTTC. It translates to CSVDRNIGSYNEQFF.

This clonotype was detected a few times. The DNA of the CDR3 is TGTGCCAGCAATCCTTCTCGGCAACCAAACACTGAAGCTTTCTTT. Translating gives CASNPSRQPNTEAFF. The V call is TRBV12-3 or TRBV12-4, the J call TRBJ1-1; D ambiguous. V lost 7 bases and J lost 2, with 17 bases in between. The CDR3 sequence is 15 residues long.

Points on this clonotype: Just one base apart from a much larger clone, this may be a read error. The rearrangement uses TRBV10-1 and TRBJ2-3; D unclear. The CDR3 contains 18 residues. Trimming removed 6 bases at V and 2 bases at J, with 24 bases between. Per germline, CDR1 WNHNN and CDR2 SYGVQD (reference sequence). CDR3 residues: CASRTRSSIGENTDTQYF. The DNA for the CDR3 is TGCGCCAGCAGAACACGAAGTTCTATAGGAGAAAACACAGATACGCAGTATTTT.

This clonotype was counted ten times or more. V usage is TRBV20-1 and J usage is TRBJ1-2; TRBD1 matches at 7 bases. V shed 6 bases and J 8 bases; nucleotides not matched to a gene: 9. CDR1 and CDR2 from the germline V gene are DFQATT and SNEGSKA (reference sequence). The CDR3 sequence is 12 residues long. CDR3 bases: TGCAGTGCCGACAGGGAGGGATCCGGCTACACCTTC. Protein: CSADREGSGYTF.

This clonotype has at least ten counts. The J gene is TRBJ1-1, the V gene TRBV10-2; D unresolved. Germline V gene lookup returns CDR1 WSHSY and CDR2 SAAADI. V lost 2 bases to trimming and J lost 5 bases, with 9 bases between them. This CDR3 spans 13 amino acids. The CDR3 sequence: CASSEGVGTEAFF. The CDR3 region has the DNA TGCGCCAGCAGTGAGGGAGTGGGGACTGAAGCTTTCTTT.

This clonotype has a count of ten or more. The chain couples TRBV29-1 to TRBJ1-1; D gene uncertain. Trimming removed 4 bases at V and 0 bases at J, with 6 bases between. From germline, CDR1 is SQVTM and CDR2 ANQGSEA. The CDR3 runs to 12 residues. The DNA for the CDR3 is TGCAGCGTTGGATATATGAACACTGAAGCTTTCTTT. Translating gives CSVGYMNTEAFF. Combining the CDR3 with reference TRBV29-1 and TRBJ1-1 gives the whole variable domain SAVISQKPSRDICQRGTSLTIQCQVDSQVTMMFWYRQQPGQSLTLIATANQGSEATYESGFVIDKFPISRPNLTFSTLTVSNMSPEDSSIYLCSVGYMNTEAFFGQGTRLTVV.

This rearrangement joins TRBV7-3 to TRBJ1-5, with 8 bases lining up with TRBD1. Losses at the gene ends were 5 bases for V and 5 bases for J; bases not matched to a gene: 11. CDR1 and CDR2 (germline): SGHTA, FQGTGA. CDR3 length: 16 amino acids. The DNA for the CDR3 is TGTGCCAGCAGCCAAAAAAGGACAGGGAACTATCAGCCCCAGCATTTT. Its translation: CASSQKRTGNYQPQHF.

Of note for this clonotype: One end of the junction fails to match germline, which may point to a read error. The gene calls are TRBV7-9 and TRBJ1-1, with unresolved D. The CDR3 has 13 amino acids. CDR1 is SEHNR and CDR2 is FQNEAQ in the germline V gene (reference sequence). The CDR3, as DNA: TGTCCCAGCAGCTTAGACACGAACACTGAAGCTTTCTTT. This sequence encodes CPSSLDTNTEAFF. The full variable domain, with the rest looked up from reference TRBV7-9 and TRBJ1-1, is DTGVSQNPRHKITKRGQNVTFRCDPISEHNRLYWYRQTLGQGPEFLTYFQNEAQLEKSRLLSDRFSAERPKGSFSTLEIQRTEQGDSAMYLCPSSLDTNTEAFFGQGTRLTVV.

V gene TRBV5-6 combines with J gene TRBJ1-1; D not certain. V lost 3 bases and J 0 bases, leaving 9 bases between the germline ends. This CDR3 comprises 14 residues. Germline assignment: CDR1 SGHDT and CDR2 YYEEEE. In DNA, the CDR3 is TGTGCCAGCAGCTCCCTTAGCATGAACACTGAAGCTTTCTTT. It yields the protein CASSSLSMNTEAFF. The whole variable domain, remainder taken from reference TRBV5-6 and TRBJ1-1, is DAGVTQSPTHLIKTRGQQVTLRCSPKSGHDTVSWYQQALGQGPQFIFQYYEEEERQRGNFPDRFSGHQFPNYSSELNVNALLLGDSALYLCASSSLSMNTEAFFGQGTRLTVV.

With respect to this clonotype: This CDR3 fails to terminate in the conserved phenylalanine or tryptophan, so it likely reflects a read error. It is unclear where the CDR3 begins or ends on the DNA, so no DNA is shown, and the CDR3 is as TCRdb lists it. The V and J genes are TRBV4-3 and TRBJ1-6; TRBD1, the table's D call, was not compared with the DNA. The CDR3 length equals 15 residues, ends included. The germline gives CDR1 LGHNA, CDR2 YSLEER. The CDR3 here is CASSQRYRDGSPLQV.

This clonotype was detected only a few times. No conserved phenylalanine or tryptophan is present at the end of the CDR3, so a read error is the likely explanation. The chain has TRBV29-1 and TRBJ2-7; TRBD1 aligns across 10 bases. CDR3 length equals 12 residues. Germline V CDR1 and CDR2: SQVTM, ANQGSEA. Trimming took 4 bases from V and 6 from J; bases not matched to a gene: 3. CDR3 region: CSVGDRGCEQYY. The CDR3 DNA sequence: TGCAGCGTTGGGGACAGGGGCTGCGAGCAGTACTAC.

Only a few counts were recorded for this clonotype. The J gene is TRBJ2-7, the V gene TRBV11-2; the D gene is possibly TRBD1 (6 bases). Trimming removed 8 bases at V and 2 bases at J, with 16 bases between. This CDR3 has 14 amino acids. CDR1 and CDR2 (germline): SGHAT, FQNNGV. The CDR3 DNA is TGTGCCAGCGGTAAGGACAGAAACCCCTACGAGCAGTACTTC. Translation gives CASGKDRNPYEQYF.

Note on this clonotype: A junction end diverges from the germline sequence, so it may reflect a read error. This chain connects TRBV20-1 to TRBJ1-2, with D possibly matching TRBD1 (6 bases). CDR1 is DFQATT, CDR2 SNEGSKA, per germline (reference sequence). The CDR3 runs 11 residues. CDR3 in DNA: TGCAATCTATGGACAGTCTATGGATACACCTTC. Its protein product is CNLWTVYGYTF.